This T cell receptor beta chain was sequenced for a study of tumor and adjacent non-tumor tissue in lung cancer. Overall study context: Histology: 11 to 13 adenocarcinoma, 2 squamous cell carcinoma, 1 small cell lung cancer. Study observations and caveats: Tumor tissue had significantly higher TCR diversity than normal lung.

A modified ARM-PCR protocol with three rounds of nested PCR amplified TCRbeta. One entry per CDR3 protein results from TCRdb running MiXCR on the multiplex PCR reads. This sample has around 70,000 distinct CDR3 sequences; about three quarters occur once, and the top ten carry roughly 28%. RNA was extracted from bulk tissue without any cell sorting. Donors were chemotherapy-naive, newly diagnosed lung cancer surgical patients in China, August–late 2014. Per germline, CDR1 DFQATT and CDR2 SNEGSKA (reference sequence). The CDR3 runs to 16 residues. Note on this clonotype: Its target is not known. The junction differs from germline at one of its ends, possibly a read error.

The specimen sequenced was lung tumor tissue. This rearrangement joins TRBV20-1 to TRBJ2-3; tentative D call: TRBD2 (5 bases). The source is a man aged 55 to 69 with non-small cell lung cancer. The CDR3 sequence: CSAFRSEGARTDMQYF. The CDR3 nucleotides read TGCAGTGCCTTCAGGTCTGAGGGAGCGCGCACAGATATGCAGTATTTT.